This entry concerns a single T cell receptor beta chain. Assay: immunoSEQ multiplex PCR; the TCRdb copy retains only in-frame clones and omits some. The sample lists approximately 13,000 clones, roughly four fifths occurring once. The data belong to a study of pediatric ulcerative colitis. During colonoscopy, one to two rectal pinch biopsies were collected. Trimming took 5 bases from V and 0 from J, leaving 17 bases between them. Germline-derived CDR1 and CDR2 are WNHNN and SYGVQD (reference sequence). This CDR3 comprises 17 residues. The chain has TRBV10-1 and TRBJ2-4; TRBD1 is a possible D gene (6 bases). The sample was gut tissue. The receptor comes from a boy younger than 18 who was a control in a study of pediatric ulcerative colitis. CDR3: CASSPYRAPIAKNIQYF. CDR3 DNA: TGCGCCAGCAGTCCGTACAGGGCCCCGATAGCCAAAAACATTCAGTACTTC.